This entry is about one TCR beta chain. The data are from a study of blood T cell repertoires in COVID-19. Study-wide background: From the United States, Italy and Spain came samples of acute and convalescent COVID-19. T cells, B-cell-depleted T cells, or PBMCs supplied cDNA or gDNA.

The CDR3 is 14 residues long. Trimming cost V 0 bases and J 6 bases, with 11 bases left between them. Germline-derived CDR1 and CDR2 are MNHEY and SMNVEV (reference sequence). Original processing notes: Estimated nucleated cell counts came from reference gene primer amplification. The repertoire was sequenced with immunoSEQ multiplex PCR; TCRdb's copy has only in-frame clones and lacks some. The V and J calls and clone size are taken from that table; D and trimming were inferred from the DNA. The table has almost 350,000 clones, about 92% seen once; the top ten hold around 4%. Seattle patients were enrolled during active infection and followed longitudinally.

The material sequenced was peripheral blood. The clonotype was recovered from a woman aged 55-75 years with COVID-19, enrolled during active disease. The rearrangement uses TRBV27 and TRBJ1-2, with a weak D call TRBD1 (6 bases). CDR3 in DNA: TGTGCCAGCAGTTTATCGGGGGCAGGGAATGGCTACACCTTC. Its protein product is CASSLSGAGNGYTF.